These 7 T cell receptor beta chains were all obtained from the same sample, sequenced in a study of OX40 agonist ivuxolimab in advanced cancers. Profiled with immunoSEQ multiplex PCR; TCRdb holds only in-frame clones, not every one. Of tens of thousands of clones detected, 88% appear once; the ten largest clones hold approximately 5.4%. The sequenced sample was CD4+ or CD8+ T cells sorted from blood, obtained in a trial of the OX40 agonist ivuxolimab. The receptors come from an adult with an advanced solid tumor such as melanoma, head and neck, liver or kidney cancer.

This clone was recorded only once. This sequence joins TRBV7-3 and TRBJ1-1; 7 bases agree with TRBD1. This CDR3 spans 18 amino acids. J gave up 5 bases and V 5 bases, and 20 bases lay outside the gene matches. From germline, CDR1 is SGHTA and CDR2 FQGTGA. In DNA form, the CDR3 reads TGTGCCAGCAGCCCCCCTGTTGTTCCGACAGGGATCGGAACTGAAGCTTTCTTT. Residues: CASSPPVVPTGIGTEAFF.

This clone appeared a few times. V gene TRBV6-1 combines with J gene TRBJ2-6; D remains unclear. The CDR3 length is 14 residues. Germline V gene sequence: CDR1 MNHNS, CDR2 SASEGT. V dropped 3 bases and J dropped 4 bases, with 7 bases sitting between them. The CDR3 loop reads CASSEVYGANVLTF. The CDR3 DNA reads as TGTGCCAGCAGTGAGGTATACGGGGCCAACGTCCTGACTTTC.

The gene calls are TRBV18 and TRBJ1-5, with TRBD1 as a possible D gene (6 bases). In germline, CDR1 is KGHSH, CDR2 LQKENI. The CDR3 runs to 15 residues. Trimming left V 5 bases short and J 3 bases short, with 14 bases between. The CDR3 DNA reads as TGTGCCAGCTCATCCCGGACAGACCACAATCAGCCCCAGCATTTT. Encoded protein: CASSSRTDHNQPQHF.

This clone was recorded only once. The chain employs TRBV5-1 and TRBJ2-7, with TRBD2 matching 8 bases. The CDR3 is made up of 15 amino acids. Looked up from germline, CDR1 is SGHRS and CDR2 is YFSETQ. V lost 5 bases to trimming and J lost 0 bases; unmatched junction nucleotides: 7. CDR3 protein: CASRPYREGSYEQYF. Here the CDR3 DNA reads TGCGCCAGCAGACCCTACCGGGAGGGCTCCTACGAGCAGTACTTC.

This chain uses TRBV10-3 with TRBJ2-7, with D possibly matching TRBD1 (6 bases). Per germline, CDR1 ENHRY and CDR2 SYGVKD. V was pared by 4 bases and J by 9 bases, with 16 bases between. The CDR3 length is 13 residues. CDR3 region: CAISGETGGGQYF. In DNA form, the CDR3 reads TGTGCCATCAGTGGGGAGACAGGTGGTGGGCAGTACTTC.

The CDR3 is CASSPAGVFYEQYF. For the CDR3, the DNA is TGTGCCAGCAGCCCAGCGGGAGTTTTCTACGAGCAGTACTTC. The chain carries TRBV14 and TRBJ2-7; TRBD2 matches at 8 bases. This CDR3 comprises 14 residues. Germline V CDR1 and CDR2: SGHDN, FVKESK. V was pared by 4 bases and J by 3 bases, with 5 bases of the junction left unmatched.

CDR3 in DNA: TGTGCCAGCAGCCAAAGGACTAGCTCCGAGCAGTACTTC. Translation gives CASSQRTSSEQYF. The gene calls are TRBV7-6 and TRBJ2-7; 8 nucleotides match TRBD2. V shed 5 bases and J 6 bases; nucleotides not matched to a gene: 6. The CDR3 totals 13 residues. Germline V gene data show CDR1 as SGHVS and CDR2 as FNYEAQ.